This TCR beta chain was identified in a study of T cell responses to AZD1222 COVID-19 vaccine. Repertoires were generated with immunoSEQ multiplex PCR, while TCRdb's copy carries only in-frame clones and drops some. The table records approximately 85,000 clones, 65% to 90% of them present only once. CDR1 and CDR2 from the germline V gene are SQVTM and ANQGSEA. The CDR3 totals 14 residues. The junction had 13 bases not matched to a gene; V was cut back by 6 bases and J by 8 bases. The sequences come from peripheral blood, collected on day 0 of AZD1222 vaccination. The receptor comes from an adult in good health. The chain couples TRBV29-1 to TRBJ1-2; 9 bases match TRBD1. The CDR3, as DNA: TGCAGCGTGGAACCCGGGACAGGGAAGGGGGGCTACACCTTC. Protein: CSVEPGTGKGGYTF. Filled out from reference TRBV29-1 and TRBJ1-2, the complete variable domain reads SAVISQKPSRDICQRGTSLTIQCQVDSQVTMMFWYRQQPGQSLTLIATANQGSEATYESGFVIDKFPISRPNLTFSTLTVSNMSPEDSSIYLCSVEPGTGKGGYTFGSGTRLTVV.